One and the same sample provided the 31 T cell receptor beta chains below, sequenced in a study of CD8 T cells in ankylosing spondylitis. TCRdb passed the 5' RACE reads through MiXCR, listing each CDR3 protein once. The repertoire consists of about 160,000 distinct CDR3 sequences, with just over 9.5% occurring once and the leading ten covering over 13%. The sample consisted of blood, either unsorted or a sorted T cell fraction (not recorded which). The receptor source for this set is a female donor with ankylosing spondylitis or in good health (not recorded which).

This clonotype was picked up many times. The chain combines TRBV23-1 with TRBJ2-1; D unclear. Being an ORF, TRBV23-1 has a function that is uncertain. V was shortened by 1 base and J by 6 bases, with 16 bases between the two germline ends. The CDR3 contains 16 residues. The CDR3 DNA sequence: TGCGCCAGCAGTCAATTGGAGCACCAGCAGCTCAATGAGCAGTTCTTC. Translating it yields CASSQLEHQQLNEQFF.

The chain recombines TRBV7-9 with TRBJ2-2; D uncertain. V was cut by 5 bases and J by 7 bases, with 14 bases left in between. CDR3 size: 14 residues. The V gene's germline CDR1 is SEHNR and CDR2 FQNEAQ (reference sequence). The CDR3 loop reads CASSPTGDVGELFF. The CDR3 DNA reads TGTGCCAGCAGCCCTACCGGAGATGTCGGGGAGCTGTTTTTT.

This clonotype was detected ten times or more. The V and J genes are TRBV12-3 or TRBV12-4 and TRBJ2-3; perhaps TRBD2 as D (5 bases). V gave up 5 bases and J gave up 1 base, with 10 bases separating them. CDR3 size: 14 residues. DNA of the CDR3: TGTGCCAGCAGTCTCGGACTGGGCACAGATACGCAGTATTTT. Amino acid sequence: CASSLGLGTDTQYF.

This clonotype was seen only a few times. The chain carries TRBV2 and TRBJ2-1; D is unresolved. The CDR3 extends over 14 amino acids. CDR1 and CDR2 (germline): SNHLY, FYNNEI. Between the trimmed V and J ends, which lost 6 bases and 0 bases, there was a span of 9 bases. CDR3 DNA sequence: TGTGCCAGCAGACCTCCGAGCTCCTACAATGAGCAGTTCTTC. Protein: CASRPPSSYNEQFF.

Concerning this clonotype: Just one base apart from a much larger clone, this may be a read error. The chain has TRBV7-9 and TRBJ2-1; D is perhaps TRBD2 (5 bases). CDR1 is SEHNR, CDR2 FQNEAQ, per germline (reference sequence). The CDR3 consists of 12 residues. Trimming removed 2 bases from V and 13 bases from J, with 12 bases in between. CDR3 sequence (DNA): TGTGCCAGCAGCTTACCGCGGGTTGACCAGTTCTTC. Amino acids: CASSLPRVDQFF.

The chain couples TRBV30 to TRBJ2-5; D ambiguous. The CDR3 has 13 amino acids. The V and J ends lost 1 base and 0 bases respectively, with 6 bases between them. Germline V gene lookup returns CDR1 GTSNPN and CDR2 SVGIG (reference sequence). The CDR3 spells CAWSGADQETQYF. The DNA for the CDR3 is TGTGCCTGGAGTGGGGCGGACCAAGAGACCCAGTACTTC.

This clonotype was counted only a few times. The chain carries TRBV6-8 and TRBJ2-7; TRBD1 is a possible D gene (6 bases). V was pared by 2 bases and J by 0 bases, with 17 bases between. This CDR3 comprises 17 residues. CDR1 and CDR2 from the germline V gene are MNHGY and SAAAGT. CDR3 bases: TGTGCCAGCAGTTACCCGTACGGACAGAAAGACTCCTACGAGCAGTACTTC. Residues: CASSYPYGQKDSYEQYF.

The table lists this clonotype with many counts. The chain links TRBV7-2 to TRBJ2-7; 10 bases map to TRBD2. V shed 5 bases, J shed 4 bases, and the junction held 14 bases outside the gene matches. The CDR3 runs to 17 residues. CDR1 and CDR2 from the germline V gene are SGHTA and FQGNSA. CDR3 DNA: TGTGCCAGCAGCCTCTCGGGTCTAGCGGGAGCAATGTACGAGCAGTACTTC. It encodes CASSLSGLAGAMYEQYF.

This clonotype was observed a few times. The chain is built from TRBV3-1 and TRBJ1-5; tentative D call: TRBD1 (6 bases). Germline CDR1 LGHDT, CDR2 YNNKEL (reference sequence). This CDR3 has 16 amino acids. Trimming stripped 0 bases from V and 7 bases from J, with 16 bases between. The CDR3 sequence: CASSQDLPGVWQPQHF. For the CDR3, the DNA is TGTGCCAGCAGCCAAGATTTACCAGGGGTTTGGCAGCCCCAGCATTTT.

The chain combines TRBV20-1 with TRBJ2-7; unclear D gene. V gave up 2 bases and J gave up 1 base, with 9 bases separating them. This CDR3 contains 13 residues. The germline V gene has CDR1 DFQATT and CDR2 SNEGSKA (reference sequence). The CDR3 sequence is CSARQPHSYEQYF. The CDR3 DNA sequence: TGCAGTGCTAGACAGCCGCATTCCTACGAGCAGTACTTC.

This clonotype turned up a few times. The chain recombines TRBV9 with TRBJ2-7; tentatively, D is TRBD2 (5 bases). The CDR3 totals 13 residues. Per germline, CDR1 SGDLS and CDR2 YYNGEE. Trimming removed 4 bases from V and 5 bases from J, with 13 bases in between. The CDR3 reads CASSPGVSHEQYF. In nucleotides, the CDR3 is TGTGCCAGCAGCCCCGGGGTTTCCCACGAGCAGTACTTC.

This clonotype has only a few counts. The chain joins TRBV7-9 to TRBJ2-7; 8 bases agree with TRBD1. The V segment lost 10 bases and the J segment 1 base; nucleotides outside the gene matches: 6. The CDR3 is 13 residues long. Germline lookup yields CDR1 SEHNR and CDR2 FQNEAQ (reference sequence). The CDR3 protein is CAIRTGSSYEQYF. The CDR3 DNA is TGTGCCATCCGGACAGGGTCGTCCTACGAGCAGTACTTC. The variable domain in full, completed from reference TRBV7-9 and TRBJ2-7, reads DTGVSQNPRHKITKRGQNVTFRCDPISEHNRLYWYRQTLGQGPEFLTYFQNEAQLEKSRLLSDRFSAERPKGSFSTLEIQRTEQGDSAMYLCAIRTGSSYEQYFGPGTRLTVT.

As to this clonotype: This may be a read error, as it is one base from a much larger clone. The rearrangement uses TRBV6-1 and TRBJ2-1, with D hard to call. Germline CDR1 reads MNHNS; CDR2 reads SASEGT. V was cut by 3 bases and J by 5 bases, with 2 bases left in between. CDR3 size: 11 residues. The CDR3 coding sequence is TGTGCCAGCAGTGAGCACAATGAGCAGTTCTTC. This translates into CASSEHNEQFF.

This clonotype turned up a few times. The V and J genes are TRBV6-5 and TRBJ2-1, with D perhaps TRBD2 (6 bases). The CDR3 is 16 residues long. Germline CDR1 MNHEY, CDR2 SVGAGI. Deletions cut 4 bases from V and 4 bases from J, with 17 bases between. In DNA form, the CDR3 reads TGTGCCAGCAGTTTTGGACTATCTGCATCATACAATGAGCAGTTCTTC. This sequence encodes CASSFGLSASYNEQFF.

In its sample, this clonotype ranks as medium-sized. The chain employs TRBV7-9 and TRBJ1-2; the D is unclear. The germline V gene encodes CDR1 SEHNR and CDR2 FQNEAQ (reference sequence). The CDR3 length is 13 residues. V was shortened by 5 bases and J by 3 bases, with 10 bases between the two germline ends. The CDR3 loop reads CASSPSGDYGYTF. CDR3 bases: TGTGCCAGCAGCCCCAGTGGAGACTATGGCTACACCTTC.

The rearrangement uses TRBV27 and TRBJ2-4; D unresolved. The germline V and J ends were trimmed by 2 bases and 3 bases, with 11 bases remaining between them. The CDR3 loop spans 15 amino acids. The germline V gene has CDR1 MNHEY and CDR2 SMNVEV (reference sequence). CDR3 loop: CASSLMGIHKNIQYF. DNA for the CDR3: TGTGCCAGCAGTTTAATGGGGATCCACAAAAACATTCAGTACTTC.

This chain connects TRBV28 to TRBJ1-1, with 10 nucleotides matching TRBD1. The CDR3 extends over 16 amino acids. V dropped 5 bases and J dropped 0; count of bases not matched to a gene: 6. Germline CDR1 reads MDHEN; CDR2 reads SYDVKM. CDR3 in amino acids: CASSLLTGGLNTEAFF. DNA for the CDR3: TGTGCCAGCAGTCTCCTGACAGGGGGCTTGAACACTGAAGCTTTCTTT.

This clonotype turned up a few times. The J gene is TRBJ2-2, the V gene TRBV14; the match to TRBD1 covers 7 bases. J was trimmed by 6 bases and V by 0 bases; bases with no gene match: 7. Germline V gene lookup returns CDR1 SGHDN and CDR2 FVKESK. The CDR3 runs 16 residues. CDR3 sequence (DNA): TGTGCCAGCAGCCAAGATCTAAACAGGGGTTCCGGGGAGCTGTTTTTT. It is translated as CASSQDLNRGSGELFF.

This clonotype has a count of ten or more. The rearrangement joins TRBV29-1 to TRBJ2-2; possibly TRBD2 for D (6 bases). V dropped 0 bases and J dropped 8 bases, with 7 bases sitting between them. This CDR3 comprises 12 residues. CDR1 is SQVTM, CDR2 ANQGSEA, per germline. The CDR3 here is CSVEDRGGELFF. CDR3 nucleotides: TGCAGCGTTGAAGATCGGGGGGGGGAGCTGTTTTTT.

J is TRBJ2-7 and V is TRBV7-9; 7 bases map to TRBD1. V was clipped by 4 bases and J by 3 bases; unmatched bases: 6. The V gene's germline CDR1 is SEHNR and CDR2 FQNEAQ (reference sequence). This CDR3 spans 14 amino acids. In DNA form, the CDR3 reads TGTGCCAGCAGCTGGACAGGCCTCCTCTACGAGCAGTACTTC. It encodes CASSWTGLLYEQYF.

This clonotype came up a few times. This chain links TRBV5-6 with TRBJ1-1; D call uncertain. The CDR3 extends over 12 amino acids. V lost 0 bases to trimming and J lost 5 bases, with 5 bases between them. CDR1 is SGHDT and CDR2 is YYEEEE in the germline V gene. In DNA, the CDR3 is TGTGCCAGCAGCTTGGCTGAAACTGAAGCTTTCTTT. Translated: CASSLAETEAFF.

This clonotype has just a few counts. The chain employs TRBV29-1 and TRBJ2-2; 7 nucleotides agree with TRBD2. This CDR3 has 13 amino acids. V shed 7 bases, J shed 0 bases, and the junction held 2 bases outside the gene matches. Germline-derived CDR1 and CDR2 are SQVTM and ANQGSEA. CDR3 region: CSAGTTNTGELFF. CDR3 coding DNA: TGCAGCGCCGGGACTACGAACACCGGGGAGCTGTTTTTT.

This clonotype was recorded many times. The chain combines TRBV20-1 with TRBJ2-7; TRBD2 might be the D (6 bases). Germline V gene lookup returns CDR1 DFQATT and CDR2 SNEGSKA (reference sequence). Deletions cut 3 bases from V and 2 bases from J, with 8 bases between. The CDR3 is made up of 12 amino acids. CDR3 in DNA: TGCAGTGCTAGTAGCGGAACCTACGAGCAGTACTTC. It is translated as CSASSGTYEQYF.

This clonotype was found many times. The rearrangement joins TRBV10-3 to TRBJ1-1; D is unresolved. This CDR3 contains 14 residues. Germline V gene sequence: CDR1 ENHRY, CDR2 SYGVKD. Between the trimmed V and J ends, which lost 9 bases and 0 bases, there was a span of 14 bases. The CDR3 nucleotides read TGTGCCATTTCGCTCGGCGGGATGAACACTGAAGCTTTCTTT. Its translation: CAISLGGMNTEAFF.

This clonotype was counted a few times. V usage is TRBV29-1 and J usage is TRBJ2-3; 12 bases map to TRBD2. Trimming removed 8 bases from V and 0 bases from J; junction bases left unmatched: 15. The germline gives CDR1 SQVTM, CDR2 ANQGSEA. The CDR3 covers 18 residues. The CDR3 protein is CSTDSWYGTSGSTDTQYF. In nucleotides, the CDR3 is TGCAGCACCGACTCCTGGTATGGGACTAGCGGGAGCACAGATACGCAGTATTTT.

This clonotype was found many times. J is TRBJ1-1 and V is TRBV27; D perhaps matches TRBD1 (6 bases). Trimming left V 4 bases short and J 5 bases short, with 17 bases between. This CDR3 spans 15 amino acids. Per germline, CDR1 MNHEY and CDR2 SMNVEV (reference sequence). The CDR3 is CASSSTSRGGTEAFF. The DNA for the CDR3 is TGTGCCAGCAGTTCAACCTCCAGGGGAGGTACTGAAGCTTTCTTT.

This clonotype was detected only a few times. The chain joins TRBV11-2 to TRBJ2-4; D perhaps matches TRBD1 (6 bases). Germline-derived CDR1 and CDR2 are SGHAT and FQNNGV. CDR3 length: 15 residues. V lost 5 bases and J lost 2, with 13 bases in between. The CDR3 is CASSGWTEPKNIQYF. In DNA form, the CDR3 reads TGTGCCAGCAGCGGATGGACAGAGCCCAAAAACATTCAGTACTTC. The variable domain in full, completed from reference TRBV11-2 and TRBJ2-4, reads EAGVAQSPRYKIIEKRQSVAFWCNPISGHATLYWYQQILGQGPKLLIQFQNNGVVDDSQLPKDRFSAERLKGVDSTLKIQPAKLEDSAVYLCASSGWTEPKNIQYFGAGTRLSVL.

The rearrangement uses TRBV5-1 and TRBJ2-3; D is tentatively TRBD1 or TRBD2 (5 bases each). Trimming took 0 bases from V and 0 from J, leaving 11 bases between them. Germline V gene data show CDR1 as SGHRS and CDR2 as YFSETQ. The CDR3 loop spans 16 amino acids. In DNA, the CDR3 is TGCGCCAGCAGCTTGGCCGGGACCACTAGCACAGATACGCAGTATTTT. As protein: CASSLAGTTSTDTQYF.

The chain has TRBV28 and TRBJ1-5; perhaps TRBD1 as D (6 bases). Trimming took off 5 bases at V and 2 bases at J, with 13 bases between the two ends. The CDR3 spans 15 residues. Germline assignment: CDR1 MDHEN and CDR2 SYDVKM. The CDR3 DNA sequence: TGTGCCAGCAGTCCACGGCGACAGGGCAATCAGCCCCAGCATTTT. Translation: CASSPRRQGNQPQHF.

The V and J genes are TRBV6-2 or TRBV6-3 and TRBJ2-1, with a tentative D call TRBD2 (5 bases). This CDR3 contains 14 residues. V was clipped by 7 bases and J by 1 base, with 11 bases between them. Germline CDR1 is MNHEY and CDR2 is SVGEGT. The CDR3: CASKAPGSYNEQFF. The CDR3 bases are TGTGCCAGCAAGGCGCCGGGATCCTACAATGAGCAGTTCTTC.

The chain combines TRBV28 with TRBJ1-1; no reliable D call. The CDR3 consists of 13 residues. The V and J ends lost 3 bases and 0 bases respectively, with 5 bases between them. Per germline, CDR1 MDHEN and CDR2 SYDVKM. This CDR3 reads CASSFNMNTEAFF. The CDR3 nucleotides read TGTGCCAGCAGTTTTAATATGAACACTGAAGCTTTCTTT.